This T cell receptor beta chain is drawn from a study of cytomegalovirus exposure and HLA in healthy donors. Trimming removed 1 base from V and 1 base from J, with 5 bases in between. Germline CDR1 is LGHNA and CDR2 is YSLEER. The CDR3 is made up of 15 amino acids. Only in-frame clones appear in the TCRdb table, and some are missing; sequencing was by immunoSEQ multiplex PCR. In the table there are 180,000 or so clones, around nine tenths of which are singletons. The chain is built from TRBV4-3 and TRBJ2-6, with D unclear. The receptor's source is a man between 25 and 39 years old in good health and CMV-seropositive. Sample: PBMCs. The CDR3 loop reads CASSQGVSGANVLTF. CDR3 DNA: TGCGCCAGCAGCCAAGGGGTGTCTGGGGCCAACGTCCTGACTTTC.